A selection of T cell receptor beta chains follows, all from one sample in a study of beta chain features in type 1 diabetes. Assay used: immunoSEQ multiplex PCR; TCRdb lists only in-frame clones, some missing. The repertoire includes hundreds of thousands of clones, around 68% of them detected once, and 0.053% sits in the top ten. Sequencing was performed on naive CD4+ T cells from blood. The receptors come from a man aged 25 to 40 in good health. Each CDR3 is given with its conserved first and last residue. Each record gives: V gene, D gene, J gene, clone size, CDR3 DNA, CDR3 protein. The D gene is left open where the match is weak. The size field is filled for only some rows; it gives once, few, many or a size class.

TRBV5-1,NA,TRBJ2-1,NA,TGCGCCAGCAGTCTATTAACCGAGAATGAGCAGTTCTTC,CASSLLTENEQFF
TRBV7-8,TRBD1,TRBJ2-4,NA,TGTGCCAGCAGCTTGGGACAGTCCAAAAACATTCAGTACTTC,CASSLGQSKNIQYF
TRBV30,NA,TRBJ1-2,NA,TGTGCCTGGAGGGGCAGTGCCTATGGCTACACCTTC,CAWRGSAYGYTF
TRBV10-3,TRBD1,TRBJ2-5,NA,TGTGCCATCCGACAGGGGGCCGATGAGACCCAGTACTTC,CAIRQGADETQYF
TRBV15,NA,TRBJ2-2,once,TGTGCCACCAGCAGATTAACCGGGGAGCTGTTTTTT,CATSRLTGELFF
TRBV13,TRBD1,TRBJ1-5,NA,TGTGCCAGCAGCTTTAGGGGGCTTGGAGGCAATCAGCCCCAGCATTTT,CASSFRGLGGNQPQHF
TRBV14,TRBD2,TRBJ2-7,NA,TGTGCCAGCGCCTTAGGTAGCGGGACCAGGTACGAGCAGTACTTC,CASALGSGTRYEQYF
TRBV29-1,NA,TRBJ2-5,few,TGCAGCGTTTCCAATGGTGGGGGTGGAGAGACCCAGTACTTC,CSVSNGGGGETQYF
TRBV29-1,NA,TRBJ1-2,once,TGCAGCGTTGAGGTCGCCCGAGGGAGCTATGGCTACACCTTC,CSVEVARGSYGYTF
TRBV20-1,NA,TRBJ2-7,NA,TGCAGTACACAGGTCTCCTACGAGCAGTACTTC,CSTQVSYEQYF